This TCR beta chain originates from a study of memory CD8 T cells in hepatitis C reinfection. The protocol was immunoSEQ multiplex PCR, while the TCRdb copy is restricted to in-frame clones and leaves out a portion. Of approximately 52,000 clones detected, nearly 90% appear once; the ten largest clones hold 0.9% to 1.1%. Sample time point: pre-reinfection, 55 to 20 weeks before reinfection detection. TCR sequencing was done directly ex vivo on sorted cells, without expansion in vitro. CDR1 and CDR2 (germline): SGHVS, FNYEAQ. This CDR3 has 16 amino acids. J lost 5 bases, V lost 1 base, and 3 bases had no gene match.

The sequence was obtained from a man between 18 and 29 years old with hepatitis C virus infection. Source material: naive CD8+ T cells sorted from blood. V and J are TRBV7-6 and TRBJ2-7; 15 bases map to TRBD2. The CDR3 region has the DNA TGTGCCAGCAGCTTAGAAGGACTAGCGGGAGGGGACGAGCAGTACTTC. This sequence encodes CASSLEGLAGGDEQYF. The full variable domain, in which reference TRBV7-6 and TRBJ2-7 provide the parts outside the CDR3, is GAGVSQSPRYKVTKRGQDVALRCDPISGHVSLYWYRQALGQGPEFLTYFNYEAQQDKSGLPNDRFSAERPEGSISTLTIQRTEQRDSAMYRCASSLEGLAGGDEQYFGPGTRLTVT.